This T cell receptor (beta chain) is drawn from a study of blood T cells in healthy people across ages. The use of a sample-barcoded 5' primer and a J-beta primer mix characterized a second PCR of roughly 6 to 11 cycles. MiXCR, applied by TCRdb to the 5' RACE reads, yields one record per CDR3 protein. The data show about 320,000 distinct CDR3 sequences, 27% seen once. Concerning this clonotype: No antigen is known for it.

Study-wide results and caveats: CMV status of donors was unknown, possibly confounding expanded clonotype changes.

The CDR3 loop spans 15 amino acids. The J segment lost 8 bases and the V segment lost 0 bases, leaving 6 bases of the junction unmatched. Germline assignment: CDR1 MNHEY and CDR2 SVGAGI. The sample was blood. This clonotype originated in a woman in her 70s in good health. The rearrangement joins TRBV6-5 to TRBJ1-3; TRBD1 matches at 8 bases. The CDR3 reads CASSYSDRVGDTIYF. The DNA of the CDR3 is TGTGCCAGCAGTTACTCGGACAGGGTTGGGGACACCATATATTTT.